A selection of T cell receptor beta chains follows, all from one sample in a study of CD8+ T cells in alopecia areata. Only in-frame clones appear in the TCRdb table, and some are missing; sequencing was by immunoSEQ multiplex PCR. The data show some 200,000 clones, roughly 64% seen once. Sequences were derived from CD4+ T cells sorted from blood, sampled at week 24, from a patient treated with tofacitinib. The receptors derive from a human donor with alopecia areata. CDR3s include the opening cysteine and the closing phenylalanine or tryptophan. Each record gives: V gene, J gene, D gene, clone size, CDR3 DNA, CDR3 protein. A D gene is named only where the DNA matches it firmly. Clone size appears in some rows only: once, few, many, or a class for an expanded clone.

TRBV2,TRBJ2-7,NA,few,TGTGCCAGCACCCCGAGCTCCTACGAGCAGTACTTC,CASTPSSYEQYF
TRBV7-2,TRBJ2-7,TRBD2,few,TGTGCCAGCAGCTTGTACGGGAGGAGCTACGAGCAGTACTTC,CASSLYGRSYEQYF
TRBV7-2,TRBJ1-6,NA,once,TGTGCCAGCAGCGCCCCAGGGTTTCCCCTCCACTTT,CASSAPGFPLHF
TRBV7-3,TRBJ2-1,TRBD2,NA,TGTGCCAGCAGCTCCCAACGGTTAGCGGGGGGAAATGAGCAGTTCTTC,CASSSQRLAGGNEQFF
TRBV5-1,TRBJ2-2,TRBD1,few,TGCGCCAGCAGCTTGGACCCACAGGGGGTTAACACCGGGGAGCTGTTTTTT,CASSLDPQGVNTGELFF
TRBV18,TRBJ1-1,NA,NA,TGTGCCAGCTCACCTGGACCGAACACTGAAGCTTTCTTT,CASSPGPNTEAFF
TRBV10-3,TRBJ1-2,NA,NA,TGTGCCATCGCAGGCGGGGAGAGGCTCTATGGCTACACCTTC,CAIAGGERLYGYTF
TRBV7-9,TRBJ1-2,TRBD1,NA,TGTGCCAGCAGCTCGGGACAGGGGGCAAACTATGGCTACACCTTC,CASSSGQGANYGYTF
TRBV29-1,TRBJ2-5,NA,NA,TGCAGCGTTGTTCCCGGGTACCAAGAGACCCAGTACTTC,CSVVPGYQETQYF
TRBV10-3,TRBJ2-1,TRBD2,NA,TGTGCCATCAGTGAAAGACTAGCGGGAGTAAGGGAGCAGTTCTTC,CAISERLAGVREQFF
TRBV5-1,TRBJ2-1,NA,NA,TGCGCCAGCAGCTTGAATCCCGATGAGCAGTTCTTC,CASSLNPDEQFF
TRBV25-1,TRBJ1-6,NA,NA,TGTGCCAGCCAATTCACCAGCAATTCACCCCTCCACTTT,CASQFTSNSPLHF
TRBV23-1,TRBJ2-3,TRBD2,NA,TGCGCCAGCAGTCAACGGGGGGGCACAGATACGCAGTATTTT,CASSQRGGTDTQYF
TRBV5-6,TRBJ2-5,NA,NA,TGTGCCAGCAGCTTGAGTACAGCTCAAGAGACCCAGTACTTC,CASSLSTAQETQYF
TRBV25-1,TRBJ2-4,NA,NA,TGTGCCAGCAGTGAGACAGGACACCTAAACATTCAGTACTTC,CASSETGHLNIQYF
TRBV4-1,TRBJ2-7,NA,NA,TGCGCCAGCAGCCAAGGGCGAGGACTCCTCCCCTACGGGGAGTACTTC,CASSQGRGLLPYGEYF
TRBV5-1,TRBJ2-3,NA,NA,TGCGCCAGCAGCTTGGAAGATACGCAGTATTTT,CASSLEDTQYF
TRBV30,TRBJ2-5,NA,NA,TGTGCCTGGAGTGTACGGGTCGGACGGCAAGAGACCCAGTACTTC,CAWSVRVGRQETQYF
TRBV25-1,TRBJ1-2,NA,NA,TGTGCCAGCAGTGAATCGACGGACAACGGGGGTAACTATGGCTACACCTTC,CASSESTDNGGNYGYTF
TRBV4-1,TRBJ1-2,NA,NA,TGCGCCAGCAGCCAAGGATTGGGGGGGCGAGGCTACACCTTC,CASSQGLGGRGYTF
TRBV5-1,TRBJ1-1,NA,once,TGCGCCAGCAGCTTGGTACAGACCGGGACTGAAGCTTTCTTT,CASSLVQTGTEAFF
TRBV29-1,TRBJ2-1,NA,NA,TGCAGCGTTGAGGAATGGACAGCTACCTACAATGAGCAGTTCTTC,CSVEEWTATYNEQFF
TRBV4-1,TRBJ1-5,NA,NA,TGCGCCAGCAGCCAGGTCGGGGGTAGCAATCAGCCCCAGCATTTT,CASSQVGGSNQPQHF
TRBV29-1,TRBJ2-1,TRBD2,few,TGCAGCGTTGTGGTAGCGGGGGGGATTAATGAGCAGTTCTTC,CSVVVAGGINEQFF
TRBV30,TRBJ2-1,TRBD2,NA,TGTGCCTGGGGGAGGGGTGCTTCCGTTTACCATGAGCAGTTCTTC,CAWGRGASVYHEQFF
TRBV5-1,TRBJ2-7,TRBD1,NA,TGCGCCAGCAGCAAAGGACAGGGCTACGAGCAGTACTTC,CASSKGQGYEQYF
TRBV29-1,TRBJ1-3,TRBD1,few,TGCAGCGTCAACAGGGGAGGAAACACCATATATTTT,CSVNRGGNTIYF
TRBV5-1,TRBJ1-5,TRBD1,few,TGCGCCAGCAGCTTGGATGGGACAGGGCATCAGCCCCAGCATTTT,CASSLDGTGHQPQHF
TRBV5-4,TRBJ2-7,TRBD1,once,TGTGCCAGCAGCTTGGGACAGGGAAATGAGCAGTACTTC,CASSLGQGNEQYF
TRBV29-1,TRBJ2-7,NA,NA,TGCAGCGTTGTACGTACCTACGAGCAGTACTTC,CSVVRTYEQYF
TRBV15,TRBJ1-1,TRBD1,NA,TGTGCCACCAGCAGGACAGGGACTGAAGCTTTCTTT,CATSRTGTEAFF
TRBV30,TRBJ2-7,NA,NA,TGTGCCTGGAGATCCCTCCTTCCCTACGAGCAGTACTTC,CAWRSLLPYEQYF
TRBV29-1,TRBJ2-7,NA,few,TGCAGCGTTCACGCAGGGAGTACCTACGAGCAGTACTTC,CSVHAGSTYEQYF
TRBV19,TRBJ2-7,NA,few,TGTGCCAGTAGCCTCATCCTCAACTCCTACGAGCAGTACTTC,CASSLILNSYEQYF
TRBV7-2,TRBJ1-2,TRBD1,NA,TGTGCCAGCAGCTTAGCTCTAGGGGGCAGCTATGGCTACACCTTC,CASSLALGGSYGYTF
TRBV29-1,TRBJ1-1,NA,few,TGCAGCGCGATCGGACAGTTTAACACTGAAGCTTTCTTT,CSAIGQFNTEAFF
TRBV14,TRBJ2-3,NA,NA,TGTGCCAGCAGCCACTCCGGGTCACTGATCGTATATTTT,CASSHSGSLIVYF
TRBV4-2,TRBJ1-4,TRBD1,few,TGTGCCAGCAGCCCAACCGACAGGGGAGATAAAAAACTGTTTTTT,CASSPTDRGDKKLFF
TRBV29-1,TRBJ1-1,NA,few,TGCAGCGGACAAAGGGGTAGTAACACTGAAGCTTTCTTT,CSGQRGSNTEAFF
TRBV18,TRBJ2-5,NA,NA,TGTGCCAGCTCACCCGAGGGGGGCCAAGAGACCCAGTACTTC,CASSPEGGQETQYF
TRBV5-1,TRBJ2-1,TRBD2,NA,TGCGCCAGCAGCCCCCCTGGGAGGGCGGGGCATGAGCAGTTCTTC,CASSPPGRAGHEQFF
TRBV7-9,TRBJ2-5,TRBD1,NA,TGTGCCAGCAGCCCCGGGACAGCAGAGACCCAGTACTTC,CASSPGTAETQYF
TRBV29-1,TRBJ1-2,NA,NA,TGCAGCGCCAGGGACTTGACTTATGGCTACACCTTC,CSARDLTYGYTF
TRBV5-1,TRBJ2-2,NA,NA,TGCGCCAGCAGCATCCAGGGGAACGGGGAGCTGTTTTTT,CASSIQGNGELFF
TRBV5-6,TRBJ2-5,TRBD2,few,TGTGCCAGCAGCTTGGGGGGACTAGCGAAAGAGACCCAGTACTTC,CASSLGGLAKETQYF
TRBV7-9,TRBJ2-5,NA,NA,TGTGCCAGCAGCTTAGGGTCGGTTCGGGAGACCCAGTACTTC,CASSLGSVRETQYF
TRBV30,TRBJ2-7,NA,NA,TGTGCCTGGAGTGTAGGTGACAGTTCCTACGAGCAGTACTTC,CAWSVGDSSYEQYF
TRBV9,TRBJ1-1,NA,NA,TGTGCCAGCAGCCCGGGGACCCGGAACACTGAAGCTTTCTTT,CASSPGTRNTEAFF
TRBV25-1,TRBJ1-4,NA,NA,TGTGCCAGCAGCAGTTGGACTAATGAAAAACTGTTTTTT,CASSSWTNEKLFF
TRBV4-1,TRBJ2-7,TRBD1,NA,TGCGCCAGCAGCCAAGACTTTGTCCGAAGGGACAGATACTCCTACGAGCAGTACTTC,CASSQDFVRRDRYSYEQYF
TRBV27,TRBJ1-5,NA,NA,TGTGCCAGCAAGGGGGGAAATCAGCCCCAGCATTTT,CASKGGNQPQHF
TRBV27,TRBJ2-7,TRBD2,NA,TGTGCCAGCAGTCGACTAGCGGGGCCCTACGAGCAGTACTTC,CASSRLAGPYEQYF
TRBV5-1,TRBJ2-5,NA,NA,TGCGCCAGCAGCTTGCAGGATAGCCAAGAGACCCAGTACTTC,CASSLQDSQETQYF
TRBV9,TRBJ2-7,TRBD1,NA,TGTGCCAGCAGCGTAGAGGGACAGGGGGTCTACGAGCAGTACTTC,CASSVEGQGVYEQYF
TRBV2,TRBJ1-2,NA,few,TGTGCCAGCACTTGGGGGAGGGATGGCTACACCTTC,CASTWGRDGYTF